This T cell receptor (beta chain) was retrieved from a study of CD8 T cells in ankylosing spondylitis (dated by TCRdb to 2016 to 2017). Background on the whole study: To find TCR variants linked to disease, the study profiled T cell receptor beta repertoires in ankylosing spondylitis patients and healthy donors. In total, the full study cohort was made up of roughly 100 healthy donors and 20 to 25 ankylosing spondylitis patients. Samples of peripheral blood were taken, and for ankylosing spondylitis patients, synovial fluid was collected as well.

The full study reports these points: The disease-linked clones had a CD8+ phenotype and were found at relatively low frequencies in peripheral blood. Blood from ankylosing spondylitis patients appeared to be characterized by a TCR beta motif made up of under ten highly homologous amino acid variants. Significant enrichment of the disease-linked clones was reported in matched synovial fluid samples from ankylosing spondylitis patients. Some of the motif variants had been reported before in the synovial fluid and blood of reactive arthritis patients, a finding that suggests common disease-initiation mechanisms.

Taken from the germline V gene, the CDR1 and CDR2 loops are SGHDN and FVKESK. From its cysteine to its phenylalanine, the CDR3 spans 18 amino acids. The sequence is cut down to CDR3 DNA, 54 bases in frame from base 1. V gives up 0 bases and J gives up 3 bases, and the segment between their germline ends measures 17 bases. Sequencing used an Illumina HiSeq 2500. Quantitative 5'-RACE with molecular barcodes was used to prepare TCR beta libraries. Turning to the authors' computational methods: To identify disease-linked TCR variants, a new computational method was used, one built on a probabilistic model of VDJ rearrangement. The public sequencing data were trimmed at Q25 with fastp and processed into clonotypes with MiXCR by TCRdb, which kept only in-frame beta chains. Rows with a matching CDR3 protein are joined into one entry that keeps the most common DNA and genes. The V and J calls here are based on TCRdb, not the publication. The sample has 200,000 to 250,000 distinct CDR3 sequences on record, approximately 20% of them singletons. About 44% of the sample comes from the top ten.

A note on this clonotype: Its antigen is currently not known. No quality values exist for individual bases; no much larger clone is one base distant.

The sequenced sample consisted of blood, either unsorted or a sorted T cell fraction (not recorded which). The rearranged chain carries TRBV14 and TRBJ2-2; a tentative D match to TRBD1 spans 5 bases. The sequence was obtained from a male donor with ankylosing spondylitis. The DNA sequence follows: TGTGCCAGCAGCCAAGAGTTTTATGGTGGCAGGGACACCGGGGAGCTGTTTTTT. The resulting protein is CASSQEFYGGRDTGELFF.